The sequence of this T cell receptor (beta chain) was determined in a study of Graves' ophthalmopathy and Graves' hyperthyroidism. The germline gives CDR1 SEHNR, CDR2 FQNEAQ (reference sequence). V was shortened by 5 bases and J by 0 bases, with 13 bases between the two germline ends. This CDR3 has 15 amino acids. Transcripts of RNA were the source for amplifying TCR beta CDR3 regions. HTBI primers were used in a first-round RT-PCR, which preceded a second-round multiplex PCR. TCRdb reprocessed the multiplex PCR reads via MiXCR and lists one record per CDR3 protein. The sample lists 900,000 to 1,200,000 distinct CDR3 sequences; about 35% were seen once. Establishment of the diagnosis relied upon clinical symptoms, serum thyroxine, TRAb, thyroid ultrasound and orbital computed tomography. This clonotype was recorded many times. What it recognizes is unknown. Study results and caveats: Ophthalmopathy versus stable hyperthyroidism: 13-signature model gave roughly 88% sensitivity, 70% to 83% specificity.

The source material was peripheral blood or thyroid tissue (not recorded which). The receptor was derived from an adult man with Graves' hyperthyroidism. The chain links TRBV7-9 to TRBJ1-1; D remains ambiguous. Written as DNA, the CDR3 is TGTGCCAGCAGCCGAGGACCCGGGCTGAACACTGAAGCTTTCTTT. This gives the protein CASSRGPGLNTEAFF.